A selection of T cell receptor beta chains follows, all from one sample in a study of cytomegalovirus exposure and HLA in healthy donors. Profiling relied on immunoSEQ multiplex PCR, and the TCRdb table lists in-frame clones only, not all of them. Among about 140,000 clones listed, more than 75% were seen once. Material for sequencing was PBMCs. These receptors originate from a middle-aged man in good health and CMV-seronegative. Each CDR3 is given with its conserved first and last residue. Fields, in order: CDR3 length, D gene, V gene, J gene, clone size, CDR3 DNA, CDR3 protein. The D gene is left open where the match is weak. Some rows mark clone size as missing; the rest say once, few, many or name a class of expanded clone.

>15|TRBD1|TRBV9|TRBJ1-5|.
TGTGCCAGCAACCCGACAGGGGATAGCAATCAGCCCCAGCATTTT
CASNPTGDSNQPQHF
>16|TRBD1|TRBV6-5|TRBJ1-2|once
TGTGCCAGCAGTTACCTTGGGGGACAGGCTGGCTATGGCTACACCTTC
CASSYLGGQAGYGYTF
>16|.|TRBV18|TRBJ2-1|.
TGTGCCAGCTCACCACCCCCGGGTGCAGGGGGGAATGAGCAGTTCTTC
CASSPPPGAGGNEQFF
>15|.|TRBV18|TRBJ2-5|once
TGTGCCAGCTCACCTATCCAGGGGGGCCAAGAGACCCAGTACTTC
CASSPIQGGQETQYF
>15|TRBD2|TRBV6-1|TRBJ2-4|.
TGTGCCAGTGATGGCGGGAGCCTAGCCAAAAACATTCAGTACTTC
CASDGGSLAKNIQYF
>16|TRBD1|TRBV6-1|TRBJ2-3|.
TGTGCCAGCAGTGAAAAGGACAGGGCCTCCCGGGATACGCAGTATTTT
CASSEKDRASRDTQYF
>13|.|TRBV29-1|TRBJ1-1|.
TGCAGCGTTCGACTGAGTACGAACACTGAAGCTTTCTTT
CSVRLSTNTEAFF
>14|TRBD2|TRBV2|TRBJ2-5|.
TGTGCCAGCAGCCCGAGGACTAGCTTGGAGACCCAGTACTTC
CASSPRTSLETQYF
>13|.|TRBV5-4|TRBJ1-2|.
TGTGCCAGCAGCCAAAGCAGGGTCTATGGCTACACCTTC
CASSQSRVYGYTF
>16|TRBD1|TRBV19|TRBJ2-7|.
TGTGCCAGTAGTATAGGTGCCCGGACAGGGGGCTACGAGCAGTACTTC
CASSIGARTGGYEQYF
>15|TRBD1|TRBV6-6|TRBJ1-2|.
TGTGCCAGCAGCCCCGACCCGACAGGGGTGTATGGCTACACCTTC
CASSPDPTGVYGYTF
>17|TRBD1|TRBV11-2|TRBJ2-3|.
TGTGCCAGCAGCTTCCGAGAAGGACAGGGCAACACAGATACGCAGTATTTT
CASSFREGQGNTDTQYF
>15|.|TRBV6-6|TRBJ2-1|.
TGTGCCAGCAGCCTACAGGAACTCTCCTACAATGAGCAGTTCTTC
CASSLQELSYNEQFF
>16|TRBD1|TRBV30|TRBJ2-7|.
TGTGCCTGGAGGACCTGGGCCGGGACAGGCTCCTACGAGCAGTACTTC
CAWRTWAGTGSYEQYF
>14|TRBD1|TRBV6-5|TRBJ1-6|.
TGTGCCAGCAGTCCGGACAGGGGTAATTCACCCCTCCACTTT
CASSPDRGNSPLHF
>14|.|TRBV5-1|TRBJ1-1|.
TGCGCCAGCAGCCCAGAGACAGGTAACACTGAAGCTTTCTTT
CASSPETGNTEAFF
>16|TRBD2|TRBV6-1|TRBJ2-7|few
TGTGCCAGCAGTGAAGGCGGCGGGAGGCCCGGGTACGAGCAGTACTTC
CASSEGGGRPGYEQYF
>15|TRBD2|TRBV30|TRBJ2-2|.
TGTGCCTGGAGTGAGACTAGCCGGGCGACCGGGGAGCTGTTTTTT
CAWSETSRATGELFF
>14|.|TRBV28|TRBJ2-3|.
TGTGCCAGCAGTCCCTCGCGGGGTTCGGATACGCAGTATTTT
CASSPSRGSDTQYF
>15|.|TRBV6-5|TRBJ2-6|.
TGTGCCAGCAGTTTGGGACAATCTGGGGCCAACGTCCTGACTTTC
CASSLGQSGANVLTF
>17|TRBD2|TRBV7-2|TRBJ2-3|.
TGTGCCAGCAGCCGTTGGACTAGCGGGGGGGCCTCAGATACGCAGTATTTT
CASSRWTSGGASDTQYF
>15|TRBD2|TRBV9|TRBJ2-1|once
TGTGCCAGCAGCGTAGGGGGGACTAGCGGGAATGAGCAGTTCTTC
CASSVGGTSGNEQFF
>14|.|TRBV6-1|TRBJ1-1|.
TGTGCCAGCGAATCCGGGTCCATTAATCCTGAAGCTTTCTTT
CASESGSINPEAFF
>13|TRBD2|TRBV11-3|TRBJ2-5|.
TGTGCCAGCAGCACCTCCGGGAGGGAGACCCAGTACTTC
CASSTSGRETQYF
>14|.|TRBV6-4|TRBJ1-3|.
TGTGCCAGCAGTGAGTCAGCGGGGGGAAACACCATATATTTT
CASSESAGGNTIYF
>14|.|TRBV6-1|TRBJ1-5|.
TGTGCCAGCAGTGCAGGGATAAGCAATCAGCCCCAGCATTTT
CASSAGISNQPQHF
>14|.|TRBV28|TRBJ2-7|.
TGTGCCAGCAGTTTGGGGGGGCTGACCTACGAGCAGTACTTC
CASSLGGLTYEQYF
>15|.|TRBV19|TRBJ2-7|.
TGTGCCAGTAGTACCTTACAGGGAATGGACTACGAGCAGTACTTC
CASSTLQGMDYEQYF
>12|.|TRBV2|TRBJ1-2|.
TGTGCCAGCACTGAGCTCCCGAGGGGCTACACCTTC
CASTELPRGYTF
>16|TRBD1|TRBV15|TRBJ1-2|few
TGTGCCACCAGTTCGAGAGTAAGACAGGGTTTGAATGGCTACACCTTC
CATSSRVRQGLNGYTF
>14|TRBD1|TRBV7-8|TRBJ2-5|.
TGTGCCAGCAGCTTTAGGGACAGGGGTCAGACCCAGTACTTC
CASSFRDRGQTQYF
>16|.|TRBV7-5|TRBJ2-7|.
TGTGCCAGAAGCTTAGCGGGAGGGCCTTGTATAGACGAGCAGTACTTC
CARSLAGGPCIDEQYF
>14|.|TRBV13|TRBJ1-4|.
TGTGCCAGCAGCCGAGGCAGGGGAGGGGAAAAACTGTTTTTT
CASSRGRGGEKLFF
>13|TRBD1|TRBV30|TRBJ1-1|.
TGTGCCTTAGAACCCCCGACAGGGTTGGTAGCTTTCTTT
CALEPPTGLVAFF
>14|.|TRBV7-9|TRBJ2-2|.
TGTGCCAACCAGGGGACACGGAACACCGGGGAGCTGTTTTTT
CANQGTRNTGELFF
>16|.|TRBV5-1|TRBJ2-7|once
TGCGCCAGCAGCTTTAACACAGGATTGAACTCCTACGAGCAGTACTTC
CASSFNTGLNSYEQYF
>16|.|TRBV5-1|TRBJ1-5|.
TGCGCCAGCAGCTTGCGGGCGCGGGATGGCAATCAGCCCCAGCATTTT
CASSLRARDGNQPQHF
>14|.|TRBV5-1|TRBJ2-7|.
TGCGCCAGCAGCTTGGGAAGGGAGTCCTACGAGCAGTACTTC
CASSLGRESYEQYF
>11|TRBD1|TRBV30|TRBJ1-2|.
TGTGCCTGGGACAGGGGCTATGGCTACACCTTC
CAWDRGYGYTF
>13|.|TRBV28|TRBJ2-5|.
TGTGCCAGCAGTTCCACGGGCCAAGAGACCCAGTACTTC
CASSSTGQETQYF
>17|TRBD1|TRBV7-6|TRBJ1-4|.
TGTGCCAGCAGCTTATCCCCCGGGGACAGGCCTAATGAAAAACTGTTTTTT
CASSLSPGDRPNEKLFF
>13|.|TRBV6-1|TRBJ1-2|.
TGTGCCAGCAGCGGTTGGGGGGACTATGGCTACACCTTC
CASSGWGDYGYTF
>14|.|TRBV28|TRBJ1-2|.
TGTGCCAGCACCATTGGGAGGGGGAACTATGGCTACACCTTC
CASTIGRGNYGYTF
>15|TRBD1|TRBV5-1|TRBJ2-7|.
TGCGCCAGCAGCTTGGGGGGACAGGGGCTAGGCGAGCAGTACTTC
CASSLGGQGLGEQYF
>16|TRBD2|TRBV7-8|TRBJ2-5|.
TGTGCCAGCAGCACGAGACTAGCGGGAGGGCCGGAGACCCAGTACTTC
CASSTRLAGGPETQYF
>13|TRBD1|TRBV7-6|TRBJ1-1|.
TGTGCCAGCAGCTTAGTGAAGGGGGCAGAAGCTTTCTTT
CASSLVKGAEAFF
>14|TRBD1|TRBV7-9|TRBJ2-1|.
TGTGCCAGCAGCTCTCGACAGGGAATGGATGAGCAGTTCTTC
CASSSRQGMDEQFF
>16|.|TRBV6-5|TRBJ1-1|.
TGTGCCAGCAGTTACGGGGTCCTACGGGGGTACACTGAAGCTTTCTTT
CASSYGVLRGYTEAFF
>17|TRBD1|TRBV13|TRBJ2-5|.
TGTGCCAGCAGCTCCCTCGGGACAGGGATCGGCGAAGAGACCCAGTACTTC
CASSSLGTGIGEETQYF
>13|TRBD1|TRBV7-3|TRBJ1-2|.
TGTGCCAGCAGCCCCGACAGGGAGAGTGGCTACACCTTC
CASSPDRESGYTF
>15|TRBD2|TRBV27|TRBJ2-1|.
TGTGCCAGCAGTTTAATGACTAGCGGTTACAATGAGCAGTTCTTC
CASSLMTSGYNEQFF
>14|.|TRBV15|TRBJ1-2|once
TGTGCCACCAGCACCGACAGGCGGGACTATGGCTACACCTTC
CATSTDRRDYGYTF
>15|.|TRBV5-4|TRBJ2-1|.
TGTGCCAGCAGCTTTAGGGGCGGTTCCTACAATGAGCAGTTCTTC
CASSFRGGSYNEQFF
>13|.|TRBV7-9|TRBJ1-1|once
TGTGCCAGCAGCTTACGAGGGGGCACTGAAGCTTTCTTT
CASSLRGGTEAFF